The 9 T cell receptor beta chains presented below share a single source sample, sequenced in a study of blood T cell repertoires in COVID-19. Profiled with immunoSEQ multiplex PCR; TCRdb holds only in-frame clones, not every one. The sample holds under 200,000 clones, about 82% seen once. Material: peripheral blood. The source is a woman in her twenties or thirties with acute or convalescent COVID-19.

The chain has TRBV5-6 and TRBJ2-5; TRBD1 is a possible D gene (5 bases). This CDR3 has 16 amino acids. The germline V gene encodes CDR1 SGHDT and CDR2 YYEEEE. Trimming removed 0 bases from V and 5 bases from J, with 17 bases in between. The CDR3 DNA reads as TGTGCCAGCAGCTTGGGGGCAGGGTTGAAGTTGGAGACCCAGTACTTC. Its translation is CASSLGAGLKLETQYF.

The chain joins TRBV9 to TRBJ1-1; a weak D match, TRBD1 (5 bases). The V end was cut by 2 bases, the J end by 4 bases, with 9 bases between. The V gene's germline CDR1 is SGDLS and CDR2 YYNGEE. The CDR3 has 13 residues. This chain's CDR3 is CASSVARGTEAFF. In DNA form, the CDR3 reads TGTGCCAGCAGCGTGGCTAGGGGCACTGAAGCTTTCTTT.

The chain has TRBV5-1 and TRBJ1-2; 7 bases are shared with TRBD1. The CDR3 is 14 residues long. The germline gives CDR1 SGHRS, CDR2 YFSETQ. With V trimmed by 0 bases and J by 4 bases, 3 bases remained unmatched. This CDR3 is CASSLDRQGYGYTF. The CDR3 region has the DNA TGCGCCAGCAGCTTGGATCGACAGGGCTATGGCTACACCTTC.

The chain couples TRBV21-1 to TRBJ1-5; the table assigns TRBD1, which was not confirmed against the DNA. TRBV21-1 is classified as a pseudogene. The CDR3 is made up of 17 amino acids. The CDR3 loop reads CASSNLFRDYSNQPQHF. The DNA of the CDR3 is TGTGCCAGCAGCAACCTGTTCAGGGATTATAGCAATCAGCCCCAGCATTTT.

The V gene is TRBV6-5, the J gene TRBJ1-2; no clear D gene. The CDR3 has 14 residues. Germline CDR1 is MNHEY and CDR2 is SVGAGI. Trimming pared 5 bases from V and 0 bases from J, leaving 10 bases between. DNA for the CDR3: TGTGCCAGCAGTCACGCGATTGCTAACTATGGCTACACCTTC. Translating it yields CASSHAIANYGYTF.

V usage is TRBV15 and J usage is TRBJ1-2, with D hard to call. Trimming left V 1 base short and J 8 bases short, with 11 bases between. CDR1 is LNHNV and CDR2 is YYDKDF in the germline V gene (reference sequence). This CDR3 has 13 amino acids. CDR3 amino acids: CATSRGPQVGYTF. CDR3 in DNA: TGTGCCACCAGCAGAGGCCCGCAGGTGGGCTACACCTTC. The complete variable domain, with remaining parts taken from reference TRBV15 and TRBJ1-2, reads DAMVIQNPRYQVTQFGKPVTLSCSQTLNHNVMYWYQQKSSQAPKLLFHYYDKDFNNEADTPDNFQSRRPNTSFCFLDIRSPGLGDTAMYLCATSRGPQVGYTFGSGTRLTVV.

The chain has TRBV28 and TRBJ1-2; 7 positions agree with TRBD1. The CDR3 runs to 14 residues. Trimming removed 6 bases from V and 3 bases from J; junction bases left unmatched: 7. The germline V gene encodes CDR1 MDHEN and CDR2 SYDVKM. DNA of the CDR3: TGTGCCAGCAGCCGAGGGACAGTGTACTATGGCTACACCTTC. Its translation: CASSRGTVYYGYTF.

This clone was seen a single time. Other DNA sequences in the sample encode the same CDR3. The V and J genes are TRBV6-2 or TRBV6-3 and TRBJ1-4; 8 bases are a match to TRBD1. This CDR3 contains 15 residues. Germline CDR1 MNHEY, CDR2 SVGEGT. V lost 0 bases, J lost 8 bases, and 5 bases stayed unmatched. For the CDR3, the DNA is TGTGCCAGCAGTTACTCATCCAGGGGGCAGGAAAAACTGTTTTTT. Residues: CASSYSSRGQEKLFF.

This chain connects TRBV28 to TRBJ2-1, with 7 bases matching TRBD1. Germline V lookup: CDR1 MDHEN, CDR2 SYDVKM. The CDR3 totals 14 residues. After removal of 6 bases from V and 5 bases from J, the junction contained 7 bases not matched to a gene. DNA for the CDR3: TGTGCCAGCAGGGGGACAGTGGAAAACAATGAGCAGTTCTTC. Translated: CASRGTVENNEQFF.